What follows describes a single T cell receptor (beta chain). As yet, its antigen is unknown. Every patient was affected by relapse after autologous stem cell transplantation, while exposure to brentuximab vedotin was not uniform. The ends lost 3 bases at V and 8 bases at J; junction bases unmatched: 8. Per germline, CDR1 MDHEN and CDR2 SYDVKM. The length of the CDR3 is 15 residues. The data were obtained in a study of PD-1 blockade in classical Hodgkin lymphoma. Findings and limits, study-wide: Newly diagnosed patients reportedly had lower baseline TCR diversity than healthy donors. Newly diagnosed patients and complete responders had comparable diversity at baseline. CD4+ but not CD8+ TCR diversity rose significantly by C4D1. Still unresolved is the cause of the repertoire differences, which may be disease activity or prior therapy.

TCRdb's copy holds only in-frame clones and misses some; the assay was immunoSEQ multiplex PCR. This table holds tens of thousands of clones, about 93% found once. Sequenced material: peripheral blood mononuclear cells (PBMCs), taken at baseline. The V and J genes are TRBV28 and TRBJ2-1, with TRBD1 identical over 9 bases. The TCR sequence derives from a human donor with classical Hodgkin lymphoma. The CDR3 is CASSFGTGWADEQFF. CDR3 nucleotide sequence: TGTGCCAGCAGTTTCGGGACAGGGTGGGCCGATGAGCAGTTCTTC. Based on the CDR3 plus reference TRBV28 and TRBJ2-1, the full variable domain is DVKVTQSSRYLVKRTGEKVFLECVQDMDHENMFWYRQDPGLGLRLIYFSYDVKMKEKGDIPEGYSVSREKKERFSLILESASTNQTSMYLCASSFGTGWADEQFFGPGTRLTVL.